This T cell receptor (beta chain) originates from a study of CD8 T cells in ankylosing spondylitis (dated by TCRdb to the late 2010s). In the study overall: T cell receptor beta repertoires were profiled in healthy donors and ankylosing spondylitis patients so that disease-linked TCR variants could be found. The whole study cohort included some 100 healthy donors and around 24 ankylosing spondylitis patients. Samples of peripheral blood were taken, and for ankylosing spondylitis patients, synovial fluid was collected as well.

Including the terminal cysteine and phenylalanine, the CDR3 comprises 15 residues. The DNA shown is the 45-base CDR3, in frame from base 1. Looking up the germline V gene (reference sequence) yields CDR1 LNHDA and CDR2 SQIVND. Trimming at the junction amounts to 5 bases on V and 3 bases on J, and the germline ends lie 14 bases apart. The sample holds one count of this clonotype. The antigen it recognizes is unknown. Base qualities are not provided; no much larger clone lies one nucleotide away. What the authors observed across the whole study: The disease-linked clones showed a CD8+ phenotype and occurred at relatively low frequencies in peripheral blood. Some of the motif variants had been reported before in the synovial fluid and blood of reactive arthritis patients, a finding that suggests common disease-initiation mechanisms. According to the report, matched synovial fluid samples from ankylosing spondylitis patients were significantly enriched for the disease-linked clones. Blood from ankylosing spondylitis patients appeared to be characterized by a TCR beta motif made up of seven or eight highly homologous amino acid variants.

TCRdb lists the instrument as Illumina HiSeq 2500. Quantitative 5'-RACE with molecular barcodes was used to prepare TCR beta libraries. The published analysis was carried out like this. Disease-linked TCR variants were identified with a new computational method built on a probabilistic model of VDJ rearrangement. TCRdb ran its own pipeline on the public reads, namely fastp trimming at Q25 and MiXCR clone calling, and kept in-frame beta chains. A single entry per CDR3 protein holds the most common genes and DNA from its merged rows. What appears here as the V and J calls and clone size reflects TCRdb's work, not the paper's. This sample is represented by hundreds of thousands of distinct CDR3 sequences; roughly 26% of them were singletons. 0.89% of the sample rests with the top ten.

Sequencing was done on a sample of blood, either unsorted or a sorted T cell fraction (not recorded which). This sequence uses TRBV19 and TRBJ2-1, with no confident D gene call. The origin of this receptor is a male donor with ankylosing spondylitis. The sequenced DNA is TGTGCCAGTAGTTTCCTATGGCCTAACTACAATGAGCAGTTCTTC. This yields the protein CASSFLWPNYNEQFF.